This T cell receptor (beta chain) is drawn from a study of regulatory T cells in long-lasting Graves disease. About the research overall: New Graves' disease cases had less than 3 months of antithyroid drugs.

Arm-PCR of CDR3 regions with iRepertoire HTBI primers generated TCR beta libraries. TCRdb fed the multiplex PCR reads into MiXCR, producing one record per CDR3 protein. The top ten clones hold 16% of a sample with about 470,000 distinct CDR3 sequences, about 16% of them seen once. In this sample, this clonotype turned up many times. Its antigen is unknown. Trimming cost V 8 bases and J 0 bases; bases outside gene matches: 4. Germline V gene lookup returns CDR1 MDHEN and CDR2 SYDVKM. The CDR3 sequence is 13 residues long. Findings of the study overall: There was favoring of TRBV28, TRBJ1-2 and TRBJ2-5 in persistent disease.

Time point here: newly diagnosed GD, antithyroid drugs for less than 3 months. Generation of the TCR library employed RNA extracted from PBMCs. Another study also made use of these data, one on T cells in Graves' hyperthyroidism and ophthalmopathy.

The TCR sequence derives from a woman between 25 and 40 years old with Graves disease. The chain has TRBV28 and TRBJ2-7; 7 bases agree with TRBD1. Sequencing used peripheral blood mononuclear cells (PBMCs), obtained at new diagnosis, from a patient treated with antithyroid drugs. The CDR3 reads CASGGQNSYEQYF. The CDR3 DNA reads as TGTGCCAGCGGGGGACAGAACTCCTACGAGCAGTACTTC.